This T cell receptor beta chain was captured by sequencing in a study of T cell repertoires in cytomegalovirus infection. Overall study: Signatures in public TCR beta sequences pointed to both CMV infection and matching HLA type.

Germline V gene sequence: CDR1 MNHNY, CDR2 SVGAGI (reference sequence). V shed 5 bases and J shed 4 bases, with 16 bases lying between them. The CDR3 spans 15 residues. TCRdb used MiXCR to reprocess the reads, holding one entry per CDR3 protein. The repertoire holds approximately 250,000 distinct CDR3 sequences, with 9.1% as singletons. General study points: CMV carriers with the relevant HLA were identified by cumulative public TCR beta family frequency. The ex vivo response was dominated by HLA-C-restricted CMV-specific TCR beta clonotypes.

At least ten counts were recorded for this clonotype. Its antigen is unidentified. The TCR originated in a human donor in good health (CMV status not recorded). Some clones in this sample may be carry-over from other donors' samples. The gene calls are TRBV6-6 and TRBJ2-3, with D possibly being TRBD2 (5 bases). The sample consisted of PBMCs. Here the CDR3 reads CASSTLGQRADTQYF. In DNA, the CDR3 is TGTGCCAGCAGTACCCTCGGGCAGAGGGCAGATACGCAGTATTTT.